Following are 17 T cell receptor beta chains from one sample sequenced in a study of blood T cell repertoires in COVID-19 (dated by TCRdb to about 2020). The library was obtained by the immunoSEQ multiplex PCR assay. TCRdb obtained this table from immuneACCESS and retained in-frame rearrangements with V and J assigned. These tables miss some clones; where compared with another copy, unresolved V genes account for less than half of the shortfall, and the remainder is unexplained. This sample holds around 250,000 clones; about four fifths were observed only once. Roughly 8.7% of the sample is held by the ten biggest clonotypes. The sample comprised peripheral blood. Source of these receptors: a man between 35 and 55 years old with active or convalescent COVID-19.

The J gene is TRBJ2-6, the V gene TRBV7-8; perhaps TRBD1 as D (6 bases). V lost 5 bases and J lost 0, with 14 bases in between. Germline assignment: CDR1 SGHVS and CDR2 FQNEAQ. There are 17 residues in the CDR3. In DNA, the CDR3 is TGTGCCAGCAGCAAACAGGGAACTTACTCTGGGGCCAACGTCCTGACTTTC. It is translated as CASSKQGTYSGANVLTF.

The CDR3 nucleotides read TGTGCCAGCAGTTACCTAGGGGGCGCGTGGGACCAGCCCCAGCATTTT. Translation gives CASSYLGGAWDQPQHF. This sequence joins TRBV6-5 and TRBJ1-5, with 7 bases fitting TRBD1. CDR1 and CDR2 from the germline V gene are MNHEY and SVGAGI. This CDR3 comprises 16 residues. V dropped 2 bases and J dropped 7; count of bases not matched to a gene: 11.

This clone was observed a few times. The V and J genes are TRBV3-1 (or the pseudogene TRBV3-2) and TRBJ2-2, with 7 bases matching TRBD1. The V segment lost 8 bases and the J segment 0 bases; nucleotides outside the gene matches: 12. CDR3 length equals 17 residues. Germline CDR1 reads LGHDT; CDR2 reads YNNKEL (reference sequence). Written as DNA, the CDR3 is TGTGCCAGCTGTAAGGGACAGTTTAATTCGAACACCGGGGAGCTGTTTTTT. As protein: CASCKGQFNSNTGELFF.

The V gene is TRBV28, the J gene TRBJ1-1, with D perhaps TRBD1 (5 bases). V lost 6 bases and J 7 bases, leaving 15 bases between the germline ends. This CDR3 has 13 residues. Germline CDR1 is MDHEN and CDR2 is SYDVKM. The CDR3 DNA reads TGTGCCAGCAGGCAACATACGACAGTTGAAGCTTTCTTT. The encoded protein is CASRQHTTVEAFF. The full variable domain, completed using reference TRBV28 and TRBJ1-1, is DVKVTQSSRYLVKRTGEKVFLECVQDMDHENMFWYRQDPGLGLRLIYFSYDVKMKEKGDIPEGYSVSREKKERFSLILESASTNQTSMYLCASRQHTTVEAFFGQGTRLTVV.

J is TRBJ1-1 and V is TRBV5-6; possible D gene TRBD1, 6 bases. Germline V CDR1 and CDR2: SGHDT, YYEEEE. The length of the CDR3 is 15 residues. V lost 4 bases and J 5 bases, leaving 18 bases between the germline ends. The CDR3 sequence: CASSKYDRRGTEAFF. The CDR3 DNA is TGTGCCAGCAGCAAGTACGACCGCAGGGGTACTGAAGCTTTCTTT.

This chain uses TRBV9 with TRBJ2-5; a possible D gene is TRBD1 (6 bases). V was trimmed by 7 bases and J by 3 bases, leaving 16 bases between them. CDR3 size: 14 residues. Germline V CDR1 and CDR2: SGDLS, YYNGEE. The CDR3 protein is CASGRGTGKETQYF. The CDR3 DNA follows: TGTGCCAGCGGTAGGGGCACAGGGAAAGAGACCCAGTACTTC.

The chain recombines TRBV28 with TRBJ2-3; 7 positions match TRBD2. The germline gives CDR1 MDHEN, CDR2 SYDVKM. With V trimmed by 5 bases and J by 2 bases, 13 bases remained unmatched. The CDR3 consists of 17 residues. Here the CDR3 DNA reads TGTGCCAGCAGTCCGCTAGCGGTTCTCATATCCACAGATACGCAGTATTTT. Translation gives CASSPLAVLISTDTQYF.

DNA for the CDR3: TGTGCCACCAGCAGAGATCTAACAGGCCAGGAGGGAGGCTACACCTTC. The encoded protein is CATSRDLTGQEGGYTF. The chain couples TRBV15 to TRBJ1-2, with D possibly being TRBD1 (5 bases). Per germline, CDR1 LNHNV and CDR2 YYDKDF (reference sequence). V was clipped by 0 bases and J by 8 bases, with 19 bases between them. This CDR3 has 16 amino acids.

This chain joins TRBV3-1 (or the pseudogene TRBV3-2) and TRBJ1-1, with 7 bases fitting TRBD1. Germline CDR1 and CDR2: LGHDT and YNNKEL (reference sequence). The V segment lost 4 bases and the J segment 4 bases; nucleotides outside the gene matches: 6. The CDR3 extends over 14 amino acids. The CDR3: CASSLDRVGTEAFF. For the CDR3, the DNA is TGTGCCAGCAGCCTCGACAGGGTTGGCACTGAAGCTTTCTTT.

The gene calls are TRBV5-8 and TRBJ2-6, with 7 bases identical to TRBD1. J gave up 0 bases and V 4 bases, and 7 bases lay outside the gene matches. This CDR3 region has 17 residues. CDR1 is SGHTS and CDR2 is YDEGEE in the germline V gene. CDR3 DNA sequence: TGTGCCAGCAGCAGGGACAGACTAATCTCTGGGGCCAACGTCCTGACTTTC. It is translated as CASSRDRLISGANVLTF.

A few counts support this clone. This chain links TRBV6-5 with TRBJ2-7; tentative D call: TRBD2 (6 bases). The CDR3 is 12 residues long. CDR1 MNHEY and CDR2 SVGAGI come from the germline V gene. Trimming cost V 11 bases and J 6 bases, with 17 bases left between them. The CDR3 protein is CAAARSGVEQYF. CDR3 sequence (DNA): TGTGCCGCAGCCCGGTCGGGGGTCGAGCAGTACTTC.

About this clone itself: Germline and junction disagree at one end, which may indicate a read error. This chain connects TRBV20-1 to TRBJ2-7; perhaps TRBD2 as D (5 bases). This CDR3 contains 11 residues. Per the germline V gene, CDR1 is DFQATT and CDR2 is SNEGSKA (reference sequence). The CDR3 region is CSALSLGLVHF. For the CDR3, the DNA is TGCAGTGCCCTCTCTCTCGGACTGGTGCACTTC.

V and J are TRBV27 and TRBJ2-3, with 13 bases lining up with TRBD2. Germline V gene data show CDR1 as MNHEY and CDR2 as SMNVEV (reference sequence). The length of the CDR3 is 17 residues. V dropped 3 bases and J dropped 1; count of bases not matched to a gene: 4. The CDR3 nucleotides are TGTGCCAGCAGTTTGCGCGGGACTAGCGGGGGCACAGATACGCAGTATTTT. Protein sequence: CASSLRGTSGGTDTQYF.

This chain links TRBV18 with TRBJ2-2; 7 nucleotides align to TRBD1. CDR3 length: 16 amino acids. The J segment lost 4 bases and the V segment lost 2 bases, leaving 7 bases of the junction unmatched. Looked up from germline, CDR1 is KGHSH and CDR2 is LQKENI. The CDR3 DNA reads as TGTGCCAGCTCACCAATACCAGGGGGTTTCACCGGGGAGCTGTTTTTT. It encodes CASSPIPGGFTGELFF.

This rearrangement joins TRBV11-1 to TRBJ2-2; TRBD2 might be the D (5 bases). V was pared by 2 bases and J by 8 bases, with 12 bases between. CDR3 length: 14 residues. Looked up from germline, CDR1 is SGHAT and CDR2 is FQDESV (reference sequence). CDR3 sequence: CASSLRSGLGELFF. The CDR3 coding sequence is TGTGCCAGCAGCTTAAGGTCGGGATTAGGGGAGCTGTTTTTT.

Only one count was recorded for this clone. The rearrangement joins TRBV30 to TRBJ2-7, with D perhaps TRBD2 (7 bases). V was cut by 2 bases and J by 0 bases, with 14 bases left in between. The CDR3 is 15 residues long. CDR1 and CDR2 from the germline V gene are GTSNPN and SVGIG (reference sequence). CDR3 DNA sequence: TGTGCCTGGAGTAAGGGCGGGGGCCTCTCCTACGAGCAGTACTTC. It encodes CAWSKGGGLSYEQYF.

V and J are TRBV5-5 and TRBJ1-1, with a possible D match to TRBD1 (5 bases). This CDR3 has 14 residues. CDR1 SGHKS and CDR2 YYEKEE come from the germline V gene (reference sequence). The V end lost 4 bases, the J end lost 0 bases, and 10 bases lay between the germline ends. The CDR3 DNA reads as TGTGCCAGCAGCCTACTCAGGGTGAACACTGAAGCTTTCTTT. This gives the protein CASSLLRVNTEAFF.